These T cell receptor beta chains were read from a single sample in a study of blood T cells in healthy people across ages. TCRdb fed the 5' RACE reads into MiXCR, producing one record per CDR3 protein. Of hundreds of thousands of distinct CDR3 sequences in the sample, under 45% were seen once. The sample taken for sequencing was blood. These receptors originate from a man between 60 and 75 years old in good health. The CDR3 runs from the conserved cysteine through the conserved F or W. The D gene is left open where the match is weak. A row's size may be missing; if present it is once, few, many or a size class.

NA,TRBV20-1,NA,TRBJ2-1,CSARDRQGANEQFF,TGCAGTGCTAGAGATCGGCAGGGAGCCAATGAGCAGTTCTTC
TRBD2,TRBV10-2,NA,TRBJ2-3,CASSESWASGPTDTQYF,TGCGCCAGCAGTGAGTCGTGGGCTAGCGGGCCCACAGATACGCAGTATTTT
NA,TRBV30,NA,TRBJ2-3,CAFRELSDTQYF,TGTGCCTTTAGGGAGCTCTCGGATACGCAGTATTTT
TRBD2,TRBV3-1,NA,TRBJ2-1,CASSHFSGREQFF,TGTGCCAGCAGCCATTTTAGCGGGAGGGAGCAGTTCTTC
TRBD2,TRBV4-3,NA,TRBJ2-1,CASSQDAGLAGLSSYNEQFF,TGCGCCAGCAGCCAAGATGCCGGACTAGCGGGGTTGAGCTCCTACAATGAGCAGTTCTTC
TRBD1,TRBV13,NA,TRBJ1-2,CASSHRDRDYPNYGYTF,TGTGCCAGCAGCCACCGGGACAGGGACTATCCTAACTATGGCTACACCTTC
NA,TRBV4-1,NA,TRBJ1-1,CASSQDHEVGVPEAFF,TGCGCCAGCAGCCAAGATCACGAGGTCGGAGTACCTGAAGCTTTCTTT
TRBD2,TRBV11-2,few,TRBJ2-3,CASSLRGGAADTQYF,TGTGCCAGCAGCTTACGCGGGGGGGCCGCAGATACGCAGTATTTT
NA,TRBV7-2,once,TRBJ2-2,CASSLVFGGNTGELFF,TGTGCCAGCAGCTTAGTATTTGGGGGGAACACCGGGGAGCTGTTTTTT
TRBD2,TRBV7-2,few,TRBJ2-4,CASSPGLALNIQYF,TGTGCCAGCAGCCCGGGACTAGCTCTCAACATTCAGTACTTC
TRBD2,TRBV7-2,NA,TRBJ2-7,CASSLSTSGAPYEQYF,TGTGCCAGCAGCTTAAGCACTAGCGGGGCCCCCTACGAGCAGTACTTC
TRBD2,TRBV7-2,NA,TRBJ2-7,CASSKSLPGLAVNEQYF,TGTGCCAGCAGCAAGTCTCTACCGGGACTAGCGGTAAATGAGCAGTACTTC
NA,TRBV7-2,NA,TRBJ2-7,CASSPSPGGSAYF,TGTGCCAGCAGCCCTAGTCCGGGTGGGTCGGCGTACTTC
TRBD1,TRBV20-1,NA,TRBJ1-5,CSAFRDSSNRPQHF,TGCAGTGCTTTCCGGGACAGTTCAAATCGGCCCCAGCATTTT
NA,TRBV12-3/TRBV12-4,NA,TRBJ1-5,CASSLSGRWNQPQHF,TGTGCCAGCAGTTTATCAGGGCGGTGGAATCAGCCCCAGCATTTT
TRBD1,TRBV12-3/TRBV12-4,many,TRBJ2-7,CASSTDRVGEQYF,TGTGCCAGCAGTACGGACAGGGTCGGCGAGCAGTACTTC
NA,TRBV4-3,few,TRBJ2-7,CASSQDRGLGEQYF,TGCGCCAGCAGCCAAGATCGCGGGCTTGGGGAGCAGTACTTC
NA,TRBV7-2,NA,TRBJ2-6,CASSPWGLGASGADVLTF,TGTGCCAGCAGCCCCTGGGGGCTGGGGGCTTCTGGGGCCGACGTCCTGACTTTC
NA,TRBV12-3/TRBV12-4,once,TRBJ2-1,CASSLFGGNEQFF,TGTGCCAGCAGTCTTTTTGGAGGGAATGAGCAGTTCTTC
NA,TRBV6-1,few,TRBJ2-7,CASSEKWRSSDEQYF,TGTGCCAGCAGTGAAAAGTGGAGGTCTAGTGACGAGCAGTACTTC
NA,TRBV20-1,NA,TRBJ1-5,CSARDDRAQHF,TGCAGTGCGCGGGACGATAGGGCCCAGCATTTT
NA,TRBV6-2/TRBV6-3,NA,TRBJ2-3,CASIGLNTDTQYF,TGTGCCAGCATCGGACTTAACACAGATACGCAGTATTTT
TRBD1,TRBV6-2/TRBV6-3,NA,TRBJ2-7,CASGSGTGVREQYF,TGTGCCAGCGGTAGCGGGACAGGGGTTCGCGAGCAGTACTTC
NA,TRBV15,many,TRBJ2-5,CATSSPLRQAQYF,TGTGCCACCAGCAGCCCATTACGGCAGGCCCAGTACTTC
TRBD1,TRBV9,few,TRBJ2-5,CASSANRGPQETQYF,TGTGCCAGCAGCGCGAACAGGGGGCCCCAAGAGACCCAGTACTTC
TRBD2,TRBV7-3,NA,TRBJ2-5,CASSRGGEQETQYF,TGTGCCAGCAGCCGTGGGGGGGAACAAGAGACCCAGTACTTC
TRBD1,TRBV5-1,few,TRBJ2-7,CASSFKTGGYEQYF,TGCGCCAGCAGCTTCAAAACAGGGGGCTACGAGCAGTACTTC
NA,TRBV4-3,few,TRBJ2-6,CASSQWTGANVLTF,TGCGCCAGCAGCCAATGGACTGGGGCCAACGTCCTGACTTTC
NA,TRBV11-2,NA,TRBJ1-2,CASSSPRGGGYTF,TGTGCCAGCAGCTCCCCGCGGGGTGGTGGCTACACCTTC
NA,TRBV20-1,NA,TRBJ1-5,CSAKGGYSNQPQHF,TGCAGTGCCAAAGGGGGGTATAGCAATCAGCCCCAGCATTTT
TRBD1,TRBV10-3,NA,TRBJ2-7,CAISEEGQGSGQYF,TGTGCCATCAGTGAGGAGGGACAGGGAAGCGGGCAGTACTTC
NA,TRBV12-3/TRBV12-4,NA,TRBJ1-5,CASSFRDQPQHF,TGTGCCAGCAGTTTTAGGGATCAGCCCCAGCATTTT
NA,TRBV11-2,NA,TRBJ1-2,CASKQTGGDYGYTF,TGTGCCAGCAAACAAACGGGGGGCGACTATGGCTACACCTTC
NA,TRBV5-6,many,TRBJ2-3,CASSAGTDTQYF,TGTGCCAGCAGCGCAGGGACAGATACGCAGTATTTT
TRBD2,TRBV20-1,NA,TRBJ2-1,CSAVGGAFHEQFF,TGCAGTGCTGTCGGGGGGGCCTTTCATGAGCAGTTCTTC
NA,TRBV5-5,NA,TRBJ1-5,CASSFGFGRVDQPQHF,TGTGCCAGCAGCTTTGGTTTCGGCAGGGTTGATCAGCCCCAGCATTTT
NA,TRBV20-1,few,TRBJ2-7,CSARDGRGSYEQYF,TGCAGTGCTAGAGATGGGCGCGGCTCCTACGAGCAGTACTTC
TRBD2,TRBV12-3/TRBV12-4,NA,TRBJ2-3,CASSFGGGGDAQYF,TGTGCCAGCAGTTTCGGGGGGGGCGGAGATGCGCAGTATTTT
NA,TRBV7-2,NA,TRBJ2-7,CTSSLLASYEQYF,TGTACCAGCAGCTTGCTAGCCTCCTACGAGCAGTACTTC
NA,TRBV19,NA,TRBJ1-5,CASNDRRGQPQHF,TGTGCCAGTAACGACCGCAGGGGCCAGCCCCAGCATTTT
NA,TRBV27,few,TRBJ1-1,CASSFNWGTEAFF,TGTGCCAGCAGTTTTAATTGGGGCACTGAAGCTTTCTTT
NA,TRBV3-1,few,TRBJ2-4,CASSQEVGGLAKNIQYF,TGTGCCAGCAGCCAAGAAGTTGGGGGATTAGCCAAAAACATTCAGTACTTC
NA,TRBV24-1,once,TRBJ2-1,CATSGGPSYNEQFF,TGTGCCACCAGTGGCGGCCCTTCCTACAATGAGCAGTTCTTC
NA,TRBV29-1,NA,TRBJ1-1,CSVARAGNTEAFF,TGCAGCGTTGCTCGGGCAGGGAACACTGAAGCTTTCTTT
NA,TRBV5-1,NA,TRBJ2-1,CASREEPGHPTYNEQFF,TGCGCCAGCAGGGAAGAACCGGGACACCCGACTTACAATGAGCAGTTCTTC
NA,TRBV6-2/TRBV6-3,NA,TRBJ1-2,CASSDEGLHGYTF,TGTGCCAGCAGTGACGAGGGCCTACATGGCTACACCTTC
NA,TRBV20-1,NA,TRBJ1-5,CSARKGPTLSQHF,TGCAGTGCTAGAAAGGGGCCGACACTAAGCCAGCATTTT
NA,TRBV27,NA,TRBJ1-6,CASSLNKYNSPLHF,TGTGCCAGCAGTTTGAACAAATATAATTCACCCCTCCACTTT
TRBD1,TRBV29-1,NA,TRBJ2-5,CSVAGGTETQYF,TGCAGCGTTGCAGGGGGAACAGAGACCCAGTACTTC
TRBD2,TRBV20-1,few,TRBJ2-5,CSARAPGLVWETQYF,TGCAGTGCTAGAGCCCCGGGACTAGTATGGGAGACCCAGTACTTC
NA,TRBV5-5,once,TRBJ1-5,CTSSPEEGLGQPQHF,TGTACCAGCAGCCCCGAGGAGGGTTTGGGGCAGCCCCAGCATTTT
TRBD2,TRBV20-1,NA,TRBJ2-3,CSVGGRVVTDTQYF,TGCAGTGTGGGCGGGAGGGTGGTGACAGATACGCAGTATTTT
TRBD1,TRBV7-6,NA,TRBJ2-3,CASSETGTGPGIKFTQYF,TGTGCCAGCAGCGAAACCGGGACAGGGCCGGGGATAAAGTTTACGCAGTATTTT